A selection of T cell receptor beta chains follows, all from one sample in a study of cytomegalovirus exposure and HLA in healthy donors. TCRdb's copy holds only in-frame clones and misses some; the assay was immunoSEQ multiplex PCR. Seen here are 200,000 or so clones, around 75% observed once, and the top ten hold approximately 0.4%. The specimen sequenced was PBMCs. These TCRs come from a male donor in good health and CMV-seropositive. The CDR3 runs from the conserved cysteine through the conserved F or W. The order of the fields is J gene, V gene, CDR3 protein.

>TRBJ1-3|TRBV4-2
CASSQEGGGPQTGNTIYF
>TRBJ2-2|TRBV5-1
CASSLVVGLAGAGTGELFF
>TRBJ2-1|TRBV18
CASSPGLATLLGQFF
>TRBJ2-1|TRBV6-5
CASSRSSGSFYEQFF
>TRBJ2-2|TRBV29-1
CSVRAGANTGELFF
>TRBJ1-4|TRBV5-4
CASSFGRLAATNEKLFF
>TRBJ2-3|TRBV5-5
CASSRGLAGGAASTDTQYF
>TRBJ2-1|TRBV19
CASRIYSGGHHNEQFF
>TRBJ2-1|TRBV10-3
CATRPGQGGPSHSYNEQFF
>TRBJ2-7|TRBV29-1
CSVEEWSDSYEQYF
>TRBJ1-1|TRBV6-4
CASSGAAPLRNTEAFF
>TRBJ1-2|TRBV2
CASRPGQRVNYGYTF
>TRBJ1-5|TRBV5-1
CASSLTGFNQPQHF
>TRBJ1-6|TRBV6-5
CASSRSYNSPLHF
>TRBJ2-7|TRBV7-9
CATRHGSYEQYF
>TRBJ2-5|TRBV21-1
CASSNQRGVETQYF
>TRBJ2-1|TRBV29-1
CSVEASMGGVRFF
>NA|TRBV7-2
CASRRAGTAYEQYF
>TRBJ1-4|TRBV7-2
CASSLQVTSEKLFF
>TRBJ2-1|TRBV6-5
CASSYGQGGLYEQFF
>TRBJ2-3|TRBV7-3
CASSLDAGTDTQYF
>TRBJ1-3|TRBV11-2
CASSLEFALSSGNTIYF
>TRBJ2-7|TRBV11-1
CASSQRVMLVSEQYF
>TRBJ2-1|TRBV28
CASSLIGYEQFF
>TRBJ2-2|TRBV5-4
CASRDSGTYTGELFF
>TRBJ2-2|TRBV6-4
CASSSLAGGELFF
>TRBJ2-3|TRBV2
CASSQGQGGIDTQYF
>TRBJ2-6|TRBV7-3
CASSLGDRALGGANVLTF
>TRBJ2-3|TRBV19
CASSVSGGTTDTQYF
>TRBJ2-7|TRBV9
CASSEGSGMDCEQYF
>TRBJ2-7|TRBV28
CASRSPGTSEQYF
>TRBJ1-1|TRBV9
CASSALGGGYTEAFF
>TRBJ2-5|TRBV5-1
CASSLANAGAGETQYF
>TRBJ1-2|TRBV7-9
CASSLGGKIYGYTF
>TRBJ1-2|TRBV6-5
CASVTRRLGYGYTF